The 18 T cell receptor beta chains below were found in one sample sequenced in a study of blood T cell repertoires in COVID-19. Profiled with immunoSEQ multiplex PCR; TCRdb holds only in-frame clones, not every one. The data contain 200,000 to 250,000 clones, 65% to 90% of them seen just once; the ten biggest clones take up around 2.5%. The sample consisted of peripheral blood. Every receptor here comes from a woman in her seventies with COVID-19, enrolled during active disease.

V is TRBV6-5 and J is TRBJ2-1; the D gene is possibly TRBD1 (6 bases). V lost 5 bases and J lost 3, with 14 bases in between. The CDR3 runs to 15 residues. The germline V gene encodes CDR1 MNHEY and CDR2 SVGAGI. The CDR3 loop reads CASSKGQGLYNEQFF. The CDR3 DNA follows: TGTGCCAGCAGTAAGGGGCAGGGGCTCTACAATGAGCAGTTCTTC.

J is TRBJ2-2 and V is TRBV18; TRBD1 matches 7 bases. V dropped 4 bases and J dropped 0; count of bases not matched to a gene: 5. CDR3 size: 16 residues. CDR1 and CDR2 (germline): KGHSH, LQKENI. Here the CDR3 reads CASSQQGNTNTGELFF. The CDR3 DNA reads TGTGCCAGCTCACAACAGGGGAATACGAACACCGGGGAGCTGTTTTTT.

The chain has TRBV7-2 and TRBJ1-5; perhaps TRBD1 as D (5 bases). The germline CDR1 and CDR2 sequences are SGHTA and FQGNSA. This CDR3 region has 14 residues. The V end was cut by 5 bases, the J end by 6 bases, with 14 bases between. The CDR3 DNA reads as TGTGCCAGCAGCCTGGGAGGGGCAGGTCAGCCCCAGCATTTT. It encodes CASSLGGAGQPQHF.

Note on this clone: At the DNA level, this CDR3 is encoded by other sequences in the same sample as well. The chain couples TRBV5-1 to TRBJ1-2; no firm D call. This CDR3 spans 14 amino acids. In germline, CDR1 is SGHRS, CDR2 YFSETQ. Trimming removed 0 bases from V and 1 base from J, with 7 bases in between. The CDR3: CASSLEGGNYGYTF. The CDR3 bases are TGCGCCAGCAGCTTGGAGGGAGGTAACTATGGCTACACCTTC.

This chain uses TRBV7-2 with TRBJ1-2; the D is unclear. Trimming took off 7 bases at V and 2 bases at J, with 14 bases between the two ends. Per the germline V gene, CDR1 is SGHTA and CDR2 is FQGNSA. This CDR3 contains 14 residues. CDR3 nucleotides: TGTGCCAGCACCCCGAATAGCTTAAACTATGGCTACACCTTC. Translated: CASTPNSLNYGYTF.

The genes are TRBV27 and TRBJ1-1; 9 nucleotides agree with TRBD1. Germline CDR1 is MNHEY and CDR2 is SMNVEV (reference sequence). The CDR3 has 15 residues. Germline trimming cut 7 bases from V and 5 bases from J; bases unmatched to any gene: 11. CDR3 coding DNA: TGTGCCAGCAACCCACAGGGGGCCTTGATTACTGAAGCTTTCTTT. Encoded protein: CASNPQGALITEAFF.

This chain joins TRBV12-5 and TRBJ2-1, with D perhaps matching TRBD2 (6 bases). Per the germline V gene, CDR1 is LGHNT and CDR2 is FRNRAP. This CDR3 region has 16 residues. V was shortened by 4 bases and J by 3 bases, with 16 bases between the two germline ends. The CDR3 protein is CASGWMDYRNYNEQFF. CDR3 nucleotides: TGTGCTAGTGGTTGGATGGACTATCGGAACTACAATGAGCAGTTCTTC. Using reference TRBV12-5 and TRBJ2-1 for the parts outside the CDR3, the full variable domain is DARVTQTPRHKVTEMGQEVTMRCQPILGHNTVFWYRQTMMQGLELLAYFRNRAPLDDSGMPKDRFSAEMPDATLATLKIQPSEPRDSAVYFCASGWMDYRNYNEQFFGPGTRLTVL.

J is TRBJ1-3 and V is TRBV4-2, with TRBD1 matching over 7 bases. Germline values: CDR1 LGHNA, CDR2 YNFKEQ. Unmatched junction bases numbered 6, after V lost 1 base and J lost 3 bases. The CDR3 covers 16 residues. The CDR3, as DNA: TGTGCCAGCAGCCAAGGGCGACAGGGAGGTGGAAACACCATATATTTT. Amino acid sequence: CASSQGRQGGGNTIYF.

This clone turned up a few times. The chain uses TRBV6-6 and TRBJ1-6; 10 bases line up with TRBD1. Germline assignment: CDR1 MNHNY and CDR2 SVGAGI (reference sequence). This CDR3 has 14 amino acids. The ends lost 6 bases at V and 9 bases at J; junction bases unmatched: 5. CDR3 DNA sequence: TGTGCCAGCAGAAGACAGGGGGCGGGTTCACCCCTCCACTTT. Translation gives CASRRQGAGSPLHF.

The chain links TRBV29-1 to TRBJ1-2, with D possibly matching TRBD1 (6 bases). The CDR3 loop spans 13 amino acids. The germline CDR1 and CDR2 sequences are SQVTM and ANQGSEA. V was pared by 6 bases and J by 1 base, with 12 bases between. In DNA form, the CDR3 reads TGCAGCGTCGGACAGAGCCTTAACTATGGCTACACCTTC. It translates to CSVGQSLNYGYTF.

The V and J genes are TRBV18 and TRBJ1-1, with D unresolved. The CDR3 length is 13 residues. Germline CDR1 is KGHSH and CDR2 is LQKENI. The V end lost 2 bases, the J end lost 3 bases, and 7 bases lay between the germline ends. The CDR3 DNA is TGTGCCAGCTCACCAACGGGTTACACTGAAGCTTTCTTT. Residues: CASSPTGYTEAFF.

This chain connects TRBV5-1 to TRBJ1-6; perhaps TRBD1 as D (6 bases). The CDR3 is 16 residues long. V lost 0 bases, J lost 13 bases, and 20 bases lay in between. Germline values: CDR1 SGHRS, CDR2 YFSETQ. The CDR3 nucleotides are TGCGCCAGCAGCTTGGGCCGGCGGGGGGGGCCGGAGCCCCTCCACTTT. Translating it yields CASSLGRRGGPEPLHF.

This clone was picked up a small number of times. The V call is TRBV15, the J call TRBJ1-1; D call uncertain. Trimming shortened V by 2 bases and J by 3 bases, and 7 bases separated the two germline ends. In germline, CDR1 is LNHNV, CDR2 YYDKDF (reference sequence). The CDR3 totals 13 residues. The CDR3 nucleotides are TGTGCCACCAGCAGAACGCGGGACACTGAAGCTTTCTTT. Translation: CATSRTRDTEAFF.

This rearrangement joins TRBV9 to TRBJ1-3, with a tentative D call TRBD1 (5 bases). Trimming took off 3 bases at V and 0 bases at J, with 10 bases between the two ends. The CDR3 spans 15 residues. Per germline, CDR1 SGDLS and CDR2 YYNGEE. The CDR3 DNA follows: TGTGCCAGCAGCGGCGGGACCGGCTCTGGAAACACCATATATTTT. It specifies CASSGGTGSGNTIYF.

V and J are TRBV18 and TRBJ1-5; a possible D gene is TRBD1 (6 bases). Looked up from germline, CDR1 is KGHSH and CDR2 is LQKENI. CDR3 size: 16 residues. Trimming left V 5 bases short and J 0 bases short, with 14 bases between. CDR3 bases: TGTGCCAGCTCATTATACCGGGACAATAGCAATCAGCCCCAGCATTTT. Its protein is CASSLYRDNSNQPQHF.

V and J are TRBV3-1 (or the pseudogene TRBV3-2) and TRBJ2-3; TRBD1 matches at 8 bases. Germline-derived CDR1 and CDR2 are LGHDT and YNNKEL (reference sequence). V trimming: 4 bases; J trimming: 2 bases; junction bases outside the gene matches: 5. The CDR3 spans 15 residues. CDR3 region: CASSLRTGITDTQYF. The CDR3 region has the DNA TGTGCCAGCAGCCTGCGGACAGGGATCACAGATACGCAGTATTTT.

The genes are TRBV6-2 or TRBV6-3 and TRBJ1-5, with TRBD1 as a possible D gene (6 bases). Germline loops: CDR1 MNHEY, CDR2 SVGEGT. The CDR3 has 15 amino acids. The V and J ends lost 2 bases and 9 bases respectively, with 17 bases between them. CDR3 sequence: CASSYEWQGKAPQHF. The CDR3 region has the DNA TGTGCCAGCAGTTACGAGTGGCAGGGGAAGGCGCCCCAGCATTTT.

This clone was seen once. This chain connects TRBV4-3 to TRBJ1-2; 7 nucleotides align to TRBD1. The ends lost 1 base at V and 7 bases at J; junction bases unmatched: 3. Germline loops: CDR1 LGHNA, CDR2 YSLEER. The CDR3 consists of 13 residues. The CDR3 nucleotides read TGCGCCAGCAGCCAAGGACAGGGTACTGGCTACACCTTC. Translated: CASSQGQGTGYTF.